These 26 T cell receptor beta chains originate from one sample sequenced in a study of Graves' ophthalmopathy and Graves' hyperthyroidism. Amplification from RNA transcripts yielded the TCR beta CDR3 regions. The workflow started with a first-round RT-PCR run with HTBI primers and then moved on to a second-round multiplex PCR. TCRdb used MiXCR to reprocess the multiplex PCR reads, holding one entry per CDR3 protein. The table has 400,000 to 450,000 distinct CDR3 sequences, under 25% seen once; the top ten hold roughly 3.2%. The sample consisted of peripheral blood. All receptors come from a woman under 30 with stable Graves' hyperthyroidism.

This clonotype was observed many times. V is TRBV30 and J is TRBJ1-5; 7 bases match TRBD1. With V trimmed by 3 bases and J by 7 bases, 6 bases remained unmatched. CDR1 is GTSNPN, CDR2 SVGIG, per germline (reference sequence). The CDR3 is made up of 13 amino acids. The CDR3 DNA reads TGTGCCTGGAGCCTTCAGGGGGAACAGCCCCAGCATTTT. Amino acid sequence: CAWSLQGEQPQHF.

This clonotype was counted ten times or more. The chain links TRBV6-2 or TRBV6-3 to TRBJ2-4, with D perhaps matching TRBD1 or TRBD2 (5 bases each). This CDR3 comprises 15 residues. Trimming removed 1 base from V and 0 bases from J, with 7 bases in between. In germline, CDR1 is MNHEY, CDR2 SVGEGT. CDR3 sequence reads: CASSYWGRAKNIQYF. CDR3 coding DNA: TGTGCCAGCAGTTACTGGGGACGAGCCAAAAACATTCAGTACTTC.

This clonotype was counted ten times or more. This chain connects TRBV10-3 to TRBJ1-1; TRBD1 matches 8 bases. Looked up from germline, CDR1 is ENHRY and CDR2 is SYGVKD. This CDR3 is 15 amino acids long. J gave up 6 bases and V 0 bases, and 6 bases lay outside the gene matches. The CDR3 loop is CAISESPGGFAEAFF. CDR3 in DNA: TGTGCCATCAGTGAGTCGCCAGGGGGCTTCGCTGAAGCTTTCTTT.

This clonotype has more than one count but fewer than ten. The CDR3 spells CASSEWGWFGYTF. The DNA for the CDR3 is TGTGCCAGCAGTGAATGGGGTTGGTTTGGCTACACCTTC. The V call is TRBV25-1, the J call TRBJ1-2; unclear D gene. This CDR3 comprises 13 residues. The germline V gene encodes CDR1 MGHDK and CDR2 SYGVNS. Deletions cut 1 base from V and 7 bases from J, with 10 bases between.

This clonotype was observed at least ten times. The CDR3 sequence: CATLDGFYGYTF. As DNA, the CDR3 is TGTGCCACCCTCGACGGATTCTATGGCTACACCTTC. The chain joins TRBV6-1 to TRBJ1-2; D uncertain. There are 12 residues in the CDR3. V was cut by 10 bases and J by 4 bases, with 13 bases left in between. From germline, CDR1 is MNHNS and CDR2 SASEGT.

The V gene is TRBV20-1, the J gene TRBJ1-2; D remains ambiguous. The CDR3 spans 11 residues. Trimming stripped 6 bases from V and 4 bases from J, with 9 bases between. Germline lookup yields CDR1 DFQATT and CDR2 SNEGSKA (reference sequence). The CDR3 nucleotides read TGCAGTGCCCACAAGCTCTATGGCTACACCTTC. This translates into CSAHKLYGYTF.

This clonotype was recorded many times. The V gene is TRBV24-1, the J gene TRBJ2-7; 9 nucleotides agree with TRBD1. V was clipped by 2 bases and J by 1 base; unmatched bases: 2. Germline CDR1 reads KGHDR; CDR2 reads SFDVKD. This CDR3 has 15 amino acids. CDR3 residues: CATSDSGQGSYEQYF. CDR3 sequence (DNA): TGTGCCACCAGTGATTCGGGACAGGGATCCTACGAGCAGTACTTC.

Many counts were recorded for this clonotype. The CDR3, as DNA: TGTGCCAGCAGTTCGGCGGGAGGTTGGTACGAGCAGTACTTC. The encoded protein is CASSSAGGWYEQYF. The chain is built from TRBV6-5 and TRBJ2-7, with 8 positions matching TRBD2. The CDR3 sequence is 14 residues long. J lost 4 bases, V lost 4 bases, and 6 bases had no gene match. Germline V gene data show CDR1 as MNHEY and CDR2 as SVGAGI.

The V and J genes are TRBV3-1 and TRBJ1-2; D may be TRBD1 (6 bases). This CDR3 region has 17 residues. CDR1 LGHDT and CDR2 YNNKEL come from the germline V gene (reference sequence). The ends were cut back, 4 bases at V and 0 bases at J, with 18 bases in the middle. The CDR3 sequence: CASSLPPGANSNYGYTF. The CDR3 DNA reads as TGTGCCAGCAGCCTGCCCCCGGGGGCCAACTCTAACTATGGCTACACCTTC.

At least ten counts were recorded for this clonotype. CDR3 in DNA: TGTGCCAGCAGCCCCGAAACGTATAATTCACCCCTCCACTTT. Protein product: CASSPETYNSPLHF. J is TRBJ1-6 and V is TRBV7-9; D gene ambiguous. The CDR3 covers 14 residues. Germline lookup yields CDR1 SEHNR and CDR2 FQNEAQ (reference sequence). V lost 5 bases and J 4 bases, leaving 9 bases between the germline ends. Filled out from reference TRBV7-9 and TRBJ1-6, the complete variable domain reads DTGVSQNPRHKITKRGQNVTFRCDPISEHNRLYWYRQTLGQGPEFLTYFQNEAQLEKSRLLSDRFSAERPKGSFSTLEIQRTEQGDSAMYLCASSPETYNSPLHFGNGTRLTVT.

This clonotype was seen many times. CDR3 loop: CASSLDFSGRYTGELFF. DNA of the CDR3: TGTGCCAGCAGCTTAGATTTCAGCGGGAGGTATACCGGGGAGCTGTTTTTT. The chain carries TRBV11-2 and TRBJ2-2, with TRBD2 identical over 9 bases. Germline lookup yields CDR1 SGHAT and CDR2 FQNNGV. The CDR3 has 17 amino acids. The junction had 7 bases not matched to a gene; V was cut back by 0 bases and J by 5 bases.

This clonotype was recorded many times. CDR3 bases: TGTGCCAGCAGCTTAGAAGGAGTAGGGAGGGGTTCACCCCTCCACTTT. Translating gives CASSLEGVGRGSPLHF. The chain couples TRBV7-6 to TRBJ1-6; the D gene is possibly TRBD1 (5 bases). Deletions cut 1 base from V and 9 bases from J, with 16 bases between. There are 16 residues in the CDR3. Per the germline V gene, CDR1 is SGHVS and CDR2 is FNYEAQ.

The CDR3 region is CASSPLAGSLYEQYF. CDR3 sequence (DNA): TGTGCCAGCAGTCCTCTAGCGGGTAGCCTCTACGAGCAGTACTTC. The rearrangement links TRBV28 to TRBJ2-7, with 8 bases aligning to TRBD2. V lost 5 bases and J lost 3; bases outside the gene matches: 9. Germline-derived CDR1 and CDR2 are MDHEN and SYDVKM. The CDR3 covers 15 residues.

This clonotype was recorded at least ten times. The chain combines TRBV20-1 with TRBJ2-5; perhaps TRBD1 as D (6 bases). This CDR3 comprises 14 residues. V was pared by 5 bases and J by 4 bases, with 17 bases between. Looked up from germline, CDR1 is DFQATT and CDR2 is SNEGSKA (reference sequence). The CDR3 sequence is CSAPTGSSPETQYF. The DNA for the CDR3 is TGCAGTGCTCCGACAGGTTCGTCCCCAGAGACCCAGTACTTC.

Of note for this clonotype: An end of the junction does not agree with germline; a read error may underlie this. The chain joins TRBV30 to TRBJ1-1, with no clear D. CDR3 length: 12 residues. CDR1 and CDR2 (germline): GTSNPN, SVGIG (reference sequence). The chain's CDR3 is CARRSGNTEAFF. CDR3 nucleotide sequence: TGTGCCCGGAGGTCAGGGAACACTGAAGCTTTCTTT.

This clonotype was detected many times. The chain is built from TRBV5-1 and TRBJ1-2, with D perhaps TRBD1 (5 bases). CDR3 length: 13 residues. Looked up from germline, CDR1 is SGHRS and CDR2 is YFSETQ. Trimming took off 0 bases at V and 9 bases at J, with 12 bases between the two ends. The CDR3 region is CASSLGQGISYTF. The CDR3 nucleotides read TGCGCCAGCAGCTTGGGCCAGGGCATAAGCTACACCTTC.

This clonotype was counted at least ten times. The rearrangement links TRBV9 to TRBJ2-5; TRBD2 aligns across 15 bases. The CDR3 length is 18 residues. Per germline, CDR1 SGDLS and CDR2 YYNGEE. V dropped 4 bases and J dropped 0; count of bases not matched to a gene: 7. In DNA form, the CDR3 reads TGTGCCAGCAGCCCGGGACTAGCGGGAGGTTCGGACCAAGAGACCCAGTACTTC. Encoded protein: CASSPGLAGGSDQETQYF.

This clonotype has a count of ten or more. The gene calls are TRBV28 and TRBJ1-5; D gene uncertain. Looked up from germline, CDR1 is MDHEN and CDR2 is SYDVKM. V was trimmed by 6 bases and J by 9 bases, leaving 12 bases between them. The length of the CDR3 is 12 residues. CDR3 in DNA: TGTGCCAGCAGGCAATTCGGAGGGCCCCAGCATTTT. This translates into CASRQFGGPQHF.

This clonotype was seen at least ten times. The rearrangement uses TRBV28 and TRBJ2-7; D unresolved. The CDR3 is made up of 14 amino acids. Germline V gene data show CDR1 as MDHEN and CDR2 as SYDVKM. Trimming cost V 6 bases and J 6 bases, with 18 bases left between them. The CDR3 DNA follows: TGTGCCAGCAGATCAAGCAGGACGTCTAGCGAGCAGTACTTC. It is translated as CASRSSRTSSEQYF.

The chain carries TRBV10-3 and TRBJ1-2; D is unresolved. Trimming cost V 6 bases and J 8 bases, with 19 bases left between them. Germline V gene lookup returns CDR1 ENHRY and CDR2 SYGVKD. There are 14 residues in the CDR3. The CDR3 reads CAISLSQTPEGYTF. CDR3 bases: TGTGCCATCAGCCTTAGCCAAACCCCCGAGGGCTACACCTTC.

The rearrangement links TRBV6-5 to TRBJ1-1; TRBD1 matches 8 bases. The CDR3 is made up of 15 amino acids. Germline-derived CDR1 and CDR2 are MNHEY and SVGAGI. J was trimmed by 0 bases and V by 7 bases; bases with no gene match: 7. The CDR3 here is CASILDRGLNTEAFF. In nucleotides, the CDR3 is TGTGCCAGCATTCTCGACAGGGGCCTGAACACTGAAGCTTTCTTT.

There are many counts of this clonotype. V is TRBV10-3 and J is TRBJ2-7; 8 nucleotides line up with TRBD1. The CDR3 totals 16 residues. Looked up from germline, CDR1 is ENHRY and CDR2 is SYGVKD. The ends lost 2 bases at V and 2 bases at J; junction bases unmatched: 8. Here the CDR3 reads CAISEQKQGATYEQYF. CDR3 in DNA: TGTGCCATCAGTGAGCAGAAGCAGGGGGCAACCTACGAGCAGTACTTC.

Comments on this clonotype: One end of the junction fails to match germline, which may point to a read error. This rearrangement joins TRBV5-5 to TRBJ2-2; D is unclear. The CDR3 covers 15 residues. Germline V gene sequence: CDR1 SGHKS, CDR2 YYEKEE (reference sequence). CDR3 in amino acids: CASSLGHLGAGELFF. The CDR3 region has the DNA TGCGCCAGCAGCCTGGGCCACTTGGGCGCCGGGGAGCTGTTTTTT.

The gene calls are TRBV6-2 or TRBV6-3 and TRBJ2-5; D gene ambiguous. V was cut by 6 bases and J by 5 bases, with 10 bases left in between. This CDR3 comprises 12 residues. Germline CDR1 is MNHEY and CDR2 is SVGEGT. The CDR3 protein is CASSTNWETQYF. Written as DNA, the CDR3 is TGTGCCAGCAGCACCAATTGGGAGACCCAGTACTTC.

This clonotype has ten or more counts. This chain connects TRBV20-1 to TRBJ2-7, with 9 bases lining up with TRBD2. The CDR3 is 16 residues long. Trimming cost V 3 bases and J 3 bases; bases outside gene matches: 12. CDR1 is DFQATT, CDR2 SNEGSKA, per germline (reference sequence). CDR3 sequence: CSASRPSGVNHYEQYF. The CDR3 DNA follows: TGCAGTGCTAGTCGGCCTAGCGGGGTGAACCACTACGAGCAGTACTTC.

This clonotype was found many times. V is TRBV20-1 and J is TRBJ2-7; 7 bases align to TRBD2. Unmatched junction bases numbered 6, after V lost 3 bases and J lost 1 base. The CDR3 consists of 14 residues. CDR1 and CDR2 from the germline V gene are DFQATT and SNEGSKA (reference sequence). The CDR3 bases are TGCAGTGCTAGTCCAGCGGGGAATTCCTACGAGCAGTACTTC. The encoded protein is CSASPAGNSYEQYF.